These T cell receptor beta chains were read from a single sample in a study of CD8 T cells in Susac syndrome. TCRdb processed the immunoSEQ multiplex PCR reads anew with MiXCR; each CDR3 protein has one entry. The data contain tens of thousands of distinct CDR3 sequences, 80% to 95% of them singletons. Sequencing input: CD8+ T cells from PBMCs. These receptors all stem from a human donor with Susac syndrome. Each CDR3 is given with its conserved first and last residue. The D gene is left open where the match is weak. Only part of the rows carry a size: once, few, many, or a class if the clone is expanded.

j_gene	d_gene	abundance	v_gene	CDR3aa	CDR3nt
TRBJ1-2	-	-	TRBV7-2	CASSLPDRGPRLGYTF	TGTGCCAGCAGCTTACCCGACAGAGGACCCCGACTGGGCTACACCTTC
TRBJ1-4	-	-	TRBV28	CASSLLADREKLFF	TGTGCCAGCAGCCTGCTTGCAGATAGGGAAAAACTGTTTTTT
TRBJ2-2	-	-	TRBV18	CASSPYKNTGELFF	TGTGCCAGCTCACCATATAAGAACACCGGGGAGCTGTTTTTT
TRBJ1-5	-	-	TRBV18	CASSRTANSNQPQHF	TGTGCCAGCTCAAGGACAGCGAATAGCAATCAGCCCCAGCATTTT
TRBJ2-5	-	-	TRBV29-1	CSVEDPRGDQETQYF	TGCAGCGTTGAAGATCCCAGGGGGGACCAAGAGACCCAGTACTTC
TRBJ2-7	-	once	TRBV7-3	CASSSTGIFGDEQYF	TGTGCCAGCAGCTCTACAGGGATCTTCGGGGACGAGCAGTACTTC
TRBJ2-1	-	-	TRBV6-2/TRBV6-3	CASSYPRTGTGAINEQFF	TGTGCCAGCAGTTACCCTAGAACAGGGACCGGAGCGATCAATGAGCAGTTCTTC
TRBJ2-1	-	-	TRBV28	CASSLGLGEARGNEQFF	TGTGCCAGCAGTTTGGGATTAGGGGAGGCCAGGGGCAATGAGCAGTTCTTC
TRBJ2-2	-	-	TRBV7-6	CASVGELGELFF	TGTGCCAGTGTCGGGGAGTTGGGGGAGCTGTTTTTT
TRBJ1-5	-	-	TRBV30	CAWSEGNQPQHF	TGTGCCTGGTCGGAGGGCAATCAGCCCCAGCATTTT
TRBJ2-7	-	-	TRBV28	CASSFQLYSGIGQYF	TGTGCCAGCAGTTTTCAACTCTATTCTGGTATCGGGCAGTACTTC
TRBJ2-7	-	-	TRBV7-9	CASSFPLYEQYF	TGTGCCAGCAGCTTTCCACTCTACGAGCAGTACTTC
TRBJ1-2	-	-	TRBV9	CASSVAPEQFDTDYGYTF	TGTGCCAGCAGCGTAGCTCCTGAACAGTTTGATACGGACTATGGCTACACCTTC
TRBJ2-1	TRBD1	-	TRBV29-1	CSAQVSGQGWYEQFF	TGCAGCGCCCAGGTCTCGGGACAGGGGTGGTATGAGCAGTTCTTC
TRBJ1-2	-	-	TRBV12-3/TRBV12-4	CASSLGFNYGYTF	TGTGCCAGCAGTTTAGGTTTTAACTATGGCTACACCTTC
TRBJ1-1	-	-	TRBV15	CATSREVVGNTEAFF	TGTGCCACCAGCAGAGAGGTAGTGGGGAACACTGAAGCTTTCTTT
TRBJ2-2	-	few	TRBV28	CASSLLGNTGELFF	TGTGCCAGCAGTTTACTAGGCAACACCGGGGAGCTGTTTTTT
TRBJ1-1	-	-	TRBV28	CASSRTPPYEAFF	TGTGCCAGCAGCCGTACACCGCCCTATGAAGCTTTCTTT
TRBJ2-2	TRBD1	-	TRBV27	CASTLIQGAGTGELFF	TGTGCCAGCACCCTAATACAGGGGGCGGGCACCGGGGAGCTGTTTTTT
TRBJ2-7	TRBD2	once	TRBV3-1	CASSQPSVGTSGYEQYF	TGTGCCAGCAGCCAGCCAAGCGTCGGGACTAGCGGCTACGAGCAGTACTTC
TRBJ2-3	TRBD2	-	TRBV4-3	CASSQDITSGGARAHDTQYF	TGCGCCAGCAGCCAAGATATCACTAGCGGGGGGGCTCGGGCACACGATACGCAGTATTTT
TRBJ2-3	-	-	TRBV7-8	CASSSADTQYF	TGTGCCAGCAGCTCAGCAGATACGCAGTATTTT
TRBJ2-2	-	-	TRBV5-6	CASSLGAGLNTGELFF	TGTGCCAGCAGCTTGGGCGCAGGCTTGAACACCGGGGAGCTGTTTTTT
TRBJ1-2	-	-	TRBV5-1	CASSLEEEEGYTF	TGCGCCAGCAGCTTGGAAGAGGAGGAGGGCTACACCTTC
TRBJ2-1	-	-	TRBV20-1	CSARSYAGTGVGNEQFF	TGCAGTGCTAGATCCTACGCCGGGACGGGTGTTGGCAATGAGCAGTTCTTC
TRBJ2-3	-	-	TRBV7-9	CASSSLYGGTDTQYF	TGTGCCAGCAGCTCCCTCTATGGGGGCACAGATACGCAGTATTTT
TRBJ2-1	-	-	TRBV3-1	CASSYLGLYNEQFF	TGTGCCAGCAGTTATTTGGGTCTCTACAATGAGCAGTTCTTC
TRBJ2-7	-	-	TRBV10-3	CAISESIEGEQYF	TGTGCCATCAGTGAGTCGATTGAGGGGGAGCAGTACTTC
TRBJ1-1	-	-	TRBV7-9	CASSLVGGRDGLNTEAFF	TGTGCCAGCAGCTTAGTAGGCGGCAGGGATGGTCTGAACACTGAAGCTTTCTTT
TRBJ1-1	-	few	TRBV12-3/TRBV12-4	CASSFGTEAFF	TGTGCCAGCAGTTTTGGCACTGAAGCTTTCTTT
TRBJ2-7	-	-	TRBV21-1	CATQRGTYEQYF	TGTGCCACCCAGCGGGGAACCTACGAGCAGTACTTC